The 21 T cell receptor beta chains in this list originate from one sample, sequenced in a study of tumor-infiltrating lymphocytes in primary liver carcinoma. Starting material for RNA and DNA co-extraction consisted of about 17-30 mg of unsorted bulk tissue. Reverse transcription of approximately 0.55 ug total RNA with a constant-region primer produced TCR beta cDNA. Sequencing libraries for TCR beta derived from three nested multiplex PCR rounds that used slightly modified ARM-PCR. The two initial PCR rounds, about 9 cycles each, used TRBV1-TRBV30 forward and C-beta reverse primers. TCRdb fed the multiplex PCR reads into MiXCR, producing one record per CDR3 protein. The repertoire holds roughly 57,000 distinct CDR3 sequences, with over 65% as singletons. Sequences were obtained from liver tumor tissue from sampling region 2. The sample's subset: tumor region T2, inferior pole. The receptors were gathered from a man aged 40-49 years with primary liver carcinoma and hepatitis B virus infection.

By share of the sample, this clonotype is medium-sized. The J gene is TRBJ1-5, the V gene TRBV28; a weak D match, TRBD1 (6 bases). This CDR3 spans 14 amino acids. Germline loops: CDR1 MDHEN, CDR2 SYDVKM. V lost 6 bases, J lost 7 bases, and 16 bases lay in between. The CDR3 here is CASSPLTGTQPQHF. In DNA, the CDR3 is TGTGCCAGCAGCCCCCTGACAGGAACCCAGCCCCAGCATTTT.

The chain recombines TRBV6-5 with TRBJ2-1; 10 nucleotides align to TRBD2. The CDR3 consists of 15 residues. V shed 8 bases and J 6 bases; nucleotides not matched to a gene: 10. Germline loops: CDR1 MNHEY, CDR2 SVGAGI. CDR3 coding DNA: TGTGCCAGCGGGCGGCTAGCGGGAGAGGGCAATGAGCAGTTCTTC. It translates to CASGRLAGEGNEQFF.

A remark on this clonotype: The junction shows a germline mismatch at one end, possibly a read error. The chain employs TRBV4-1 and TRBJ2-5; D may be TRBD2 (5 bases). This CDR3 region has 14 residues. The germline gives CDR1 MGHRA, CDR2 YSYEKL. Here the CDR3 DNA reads TGCACCAGCAGCCAAGAAGGGCGCGGGGAGACCCAGTACTTC. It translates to CTSSQEGRGETQYF.

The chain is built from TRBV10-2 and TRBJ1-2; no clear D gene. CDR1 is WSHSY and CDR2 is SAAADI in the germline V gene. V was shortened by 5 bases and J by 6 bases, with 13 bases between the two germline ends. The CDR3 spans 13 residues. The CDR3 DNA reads TGCGCCAGCAGTTTTGGGAAAGGCCATGGCTACACCTTC. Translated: CASSFGKGHGYTF.

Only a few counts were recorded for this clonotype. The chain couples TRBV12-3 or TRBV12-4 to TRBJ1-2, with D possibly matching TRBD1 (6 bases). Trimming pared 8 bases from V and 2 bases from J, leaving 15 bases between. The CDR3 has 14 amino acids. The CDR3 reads CASLQGGENYGYTF. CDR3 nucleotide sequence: TGTGCCAGCCTACAGGGCGGCGAAAACTATGGCTACACCTTC.

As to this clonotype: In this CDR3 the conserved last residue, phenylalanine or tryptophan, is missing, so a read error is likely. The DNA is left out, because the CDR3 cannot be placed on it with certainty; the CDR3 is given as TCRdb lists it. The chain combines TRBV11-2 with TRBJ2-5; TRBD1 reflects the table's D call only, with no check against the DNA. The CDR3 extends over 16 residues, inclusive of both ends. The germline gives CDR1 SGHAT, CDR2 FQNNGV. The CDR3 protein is CAGSLTAGGSGETLYL.

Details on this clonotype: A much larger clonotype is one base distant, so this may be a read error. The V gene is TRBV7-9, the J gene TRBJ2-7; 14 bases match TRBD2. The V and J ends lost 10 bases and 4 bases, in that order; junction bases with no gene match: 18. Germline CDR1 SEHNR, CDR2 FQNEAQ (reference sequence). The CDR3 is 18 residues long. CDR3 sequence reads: CANTPLTGTSGSRYEQYF. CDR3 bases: TGTGCCAACACGCCCTTAACCGGGACTAGCGGGAGTAGATACGAGCAGTACTTC.

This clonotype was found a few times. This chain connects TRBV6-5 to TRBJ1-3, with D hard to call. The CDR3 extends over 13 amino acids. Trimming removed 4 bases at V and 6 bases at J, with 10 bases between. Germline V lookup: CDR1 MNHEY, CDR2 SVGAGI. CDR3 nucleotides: TGTGCCAGCAGTTCAAAGGGTAAAAACACCATATATTTT. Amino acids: CASSSKGKNTIYF.

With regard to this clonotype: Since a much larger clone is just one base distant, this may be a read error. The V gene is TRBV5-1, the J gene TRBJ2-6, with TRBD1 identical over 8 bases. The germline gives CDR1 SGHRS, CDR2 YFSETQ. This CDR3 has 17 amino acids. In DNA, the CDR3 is TGCGCCAGCAGCTTGGTCGGACAGGGTGGTGGGGCCAACGTCCTGGCTTTC. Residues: CASSLVGQGGGANVLAF.

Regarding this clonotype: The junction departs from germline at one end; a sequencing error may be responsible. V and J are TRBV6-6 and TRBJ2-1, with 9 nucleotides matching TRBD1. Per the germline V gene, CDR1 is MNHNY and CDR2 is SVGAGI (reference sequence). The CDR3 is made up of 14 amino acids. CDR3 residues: CASSYLRDREEQFF. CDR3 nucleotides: TGTGCCAGCAGTTACCTCAGGGACAGGGAAGAGCAGTTCTTT.

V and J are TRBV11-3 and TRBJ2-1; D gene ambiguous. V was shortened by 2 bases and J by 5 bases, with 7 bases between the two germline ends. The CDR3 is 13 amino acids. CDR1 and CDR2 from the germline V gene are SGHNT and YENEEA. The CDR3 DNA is TGTGCCAGCAGCTTAATGTGGGACAATGAGCAGTTCTTC. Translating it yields CASSLMWDNEQFF.

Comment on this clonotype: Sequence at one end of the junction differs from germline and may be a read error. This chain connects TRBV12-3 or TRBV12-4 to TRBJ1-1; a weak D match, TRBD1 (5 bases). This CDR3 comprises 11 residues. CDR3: CASSLSDGALF. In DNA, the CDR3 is TGTGCCAGCAGCCTCTCTGACGGGGCTCTCTTT.

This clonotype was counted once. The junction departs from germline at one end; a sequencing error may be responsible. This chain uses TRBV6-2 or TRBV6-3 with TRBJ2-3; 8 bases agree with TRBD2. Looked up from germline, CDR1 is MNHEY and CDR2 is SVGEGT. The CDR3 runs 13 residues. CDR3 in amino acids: CTSSAGTRTLQYF. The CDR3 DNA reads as TGTACCAGTTCCGCTGGGACTAGAACCCTGCAGTATTTT.

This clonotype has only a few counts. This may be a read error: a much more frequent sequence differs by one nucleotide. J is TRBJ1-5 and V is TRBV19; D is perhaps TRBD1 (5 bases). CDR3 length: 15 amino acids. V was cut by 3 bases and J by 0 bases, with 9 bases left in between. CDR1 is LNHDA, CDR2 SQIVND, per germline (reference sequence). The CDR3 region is CASSMGGDSNQPQHF. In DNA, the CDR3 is TGTGCCAGTAGTATGGGGGGTGATAGCAATCAGCCCCAGCATTTT.

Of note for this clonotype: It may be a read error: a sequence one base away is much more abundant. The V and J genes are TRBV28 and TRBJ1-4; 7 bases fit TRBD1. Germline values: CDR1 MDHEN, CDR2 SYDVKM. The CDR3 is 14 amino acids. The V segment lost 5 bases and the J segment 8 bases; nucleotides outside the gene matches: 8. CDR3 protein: CASSTDRREEKLFF. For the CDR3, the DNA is TGTGCCAGCAGTACGGACAGGCGTGAAGAAAAACTGTTTTTT. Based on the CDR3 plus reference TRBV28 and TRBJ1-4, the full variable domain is DVKVTQSSRYLVKRTGEKVFLECVQDMDHENMFWYRQDPGLGLRLIYFSYDVKMKEKGDIPEGYSVSREKKERFSLILESASTNQTSMYLCASSTDRREEKLFFGSGTQLSVL.

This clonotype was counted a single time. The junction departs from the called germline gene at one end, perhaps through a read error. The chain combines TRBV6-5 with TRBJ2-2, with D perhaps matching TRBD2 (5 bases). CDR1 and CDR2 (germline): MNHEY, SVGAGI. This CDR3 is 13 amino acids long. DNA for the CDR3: TGTGCCAGCAGTTCCCGTACAACCTGGGAGCTGTTGTTT. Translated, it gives CASSSRTTWELLF.

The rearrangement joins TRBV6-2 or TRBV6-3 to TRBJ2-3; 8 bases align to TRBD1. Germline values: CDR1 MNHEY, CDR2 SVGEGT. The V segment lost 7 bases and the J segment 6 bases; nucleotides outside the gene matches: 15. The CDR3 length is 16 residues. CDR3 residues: CASNFVEQGAMDTQYF. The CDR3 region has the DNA TGTGCCAGCAACTTCGTGGAGCAGGGGGCAATGGATACGCAGTATTTT.

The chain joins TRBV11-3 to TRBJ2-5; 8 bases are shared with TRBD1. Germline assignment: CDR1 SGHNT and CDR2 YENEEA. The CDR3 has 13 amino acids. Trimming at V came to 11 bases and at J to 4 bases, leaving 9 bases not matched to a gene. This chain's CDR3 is CACSTTGGETQYF. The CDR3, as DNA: TGTGCCTGTAGTACTACAGGGGGAGAGACCCAGTACTTC.

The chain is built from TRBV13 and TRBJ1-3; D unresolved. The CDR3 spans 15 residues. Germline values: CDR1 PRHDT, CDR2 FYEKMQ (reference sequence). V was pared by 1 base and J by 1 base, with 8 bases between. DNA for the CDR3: TGTGCCAGCAGCTTAGCCCGGTCGTCTGGAAACACCATATATTTT. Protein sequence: CASSLARSSGNTIYF.

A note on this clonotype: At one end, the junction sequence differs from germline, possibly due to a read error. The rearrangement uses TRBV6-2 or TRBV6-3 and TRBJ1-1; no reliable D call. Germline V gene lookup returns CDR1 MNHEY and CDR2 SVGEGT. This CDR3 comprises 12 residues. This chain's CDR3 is CASCYINTEAFF. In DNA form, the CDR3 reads TGTGCCAGCTGTTACATTAACACTGAGGCTTTCTTT.

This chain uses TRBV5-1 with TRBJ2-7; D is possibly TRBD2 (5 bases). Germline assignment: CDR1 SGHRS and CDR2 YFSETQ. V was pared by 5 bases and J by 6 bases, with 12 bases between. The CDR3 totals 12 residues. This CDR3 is CASSLPAGEQYF. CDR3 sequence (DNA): TGCGCCAGCAGTTTGCCTGCGGGCGAGCAGTACTTC. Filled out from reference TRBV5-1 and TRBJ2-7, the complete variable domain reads KAGVTQTPRYLIKTRGQQVTLSCSPISGHRSVSWYQQTPGQGLQFLFEYFSETQRNKGNFPGRFSGRQFSNSRSEMNVSTLELGDSALYLCASSLPAGEQYFGPGTRLTVT.